This TCR beta chain was identified during a study of Ad26.COV2.S vaccination and SARS-CoV-2 variants (dated by TCRdb to 2020 to 2022). About the investigation overall: Vaccine-arm donors came from COV1001, a multicentre, randomized, double-blind, placebo-controlled phase I-IIa trial of Ad26.COV2.S in healthy adults. Sequencing of the TCRbeta repertoire served to evaluate the specificity and breadth of SARS-CoV-2-reactive T cell receptors following Ad26.COV2.S vaccination. A total of some 30 samples were included in the TCR-sequenced set, comprising around 19 Ad26.COV2.S vaccine recipients, 5 placebo recipients and 8 SARS-CoV-2 convalescent individuals. Investigators remained blinded to trial group allocation during experiments and outcome assessment. Dosing of Ad26.COV2.S was intramuscular, at either 5x10^10 or 1x10^11 viral particles, delivered as one shot or as two shots spaced 56 days apart. Trial participants were randomized into five groups of five: low-dose or high-dose Ad26.COV2.S given once or twice, or placebo on both occasions.

TCRbeta CDR3 regions were sequenced with the immunoSEQ Assay. After extraction, genomic DNA underwent amplification by bias-controlled multiplex PCR, followed by high-throughput sequencing. The paper's processing steps were these. Collapsing and filtering of sequences were performed to quantify the absolute abundance of each unique TCRbeta CDR3 region. T cell fraction was estimated by normalization of TCRbeta template counts to usable DNA, with usable DNA being measured through amplification of reference genes present in all nucleated cells. Repertoire TCRs were annotated as SARS-CoV-2-specific by exact matching of V gene, CDR3 amino acid sequence and J gene to a known reactive TCR set. The reference SARS-CoV-2 TCR set was obtained from MIRA and was filtered for enrichment in COVID-19-positive ImmuneCODE repertoires, whereby public or cross-reactive TCRs were removed. Drawing on the MIRA antigens, annotated TCRs were analysed further at the level of specific ORF or position within ORF. Breadth was defined as the number of annotated unique rearrangements divided by the total number of unique productive rearrangements, and depth was defined as the summed frequency of the annotated unique rearrangements. Two-sided Wilcoxon rank-sum tests were applied when comparing TCR breadth between groups. Drawn from immuneACCESS, this table holds only the in-frame rearrangements with V and J called that TCRdb kept. Clones are partly lost; checked studies trace under half to an unresolved V gene and leave the rest unexplained. For V, J and clone size, that table is used; D and trimming come from the DNA. The sample table records 250,000 or so clones; around 88% of these occur just once. The ten top clones hold under 3% of the sample.

What the study reported, not specific to this receptor: Vaccine and placebo recipients had similar non-spike TCR breadth, a finding consistent with the vaccine containing only spike. The study was not powered to compare responses between vaccine doses or regimens. Spike-specific TCR breadth was higher in Ad26.COV2.S recipients than in placebo recipients (P = 0.0014). The authors noted that total T cell responses may have been underestimated by the TCR breadth and depth analyses. After vaccination, spike-specific CD8+ and CD4+ T cell responses were reported to show substantial breadth.

V is pruned by 4 bases and J by 10 bases, leaving 7 bases of the junction without a gene match. For CDR1 and CDR2, the germline V gene (reference sequence) lists LNHNV and YYDKDF. The CDR3 numbers 13 residues from cysteine through phenylalanine. Just the 39-base CDR3 DNA is kept, in frame starting at base 1. The treatment or condition label, read with the paper, signifies: about 20 received Ad26.COV2.S at low or high dose, single or two shots; a few received placebo; per-sample allocation not given. For vaccine and placebo recipients, the sequenced repertoires came from samples collected on day 63 after the first injection. Between 29 July and 7 August 2020, Cohort 1b enrolled about two dozen adults aged 18-55 years at one site in Boston, USA. Ad26.COV2.S was a replication-incompetent adenovirus type 26 vector expressing a prefusion-stabilized SARS-CoV-2 spike protein from the original Wuhan strain.

This clone is a singleton in its sample. Its specific antigen is unknown. Base qualities are not provided; no much larger clone lies one nucleotide away. The TCR was taken from a person between 18 and 60 years old who received the Ad26.COV2.S COVID-19 vaccine or a placebo. Sequencing was performed on peripheral blood, taken in a trial of Ad26.COV2.S vaccine versus placebo. Recombination linked TRBV15 to TRBJ2-1, with TRBD2 identical over 7 junction bases. The CDR3 reads as follows: CATSTQLANEQFF. The sequenced DNA is TGTGCCACCAGCACACAACTAGCGAACGAGCAGTTCTTC. Reference TRBV15 and TRBJ2-1 genes cover what lies past the CDR3, so the full variable domain is DAMVIQNPRYQVTQFGKPVTLSCSQTLNHNVMYWYQQKSSQAPKLLFHYYDKDFNNEADTPDNFQSRRPNTSFCFLDIRSPGLGDTAMYLCATSTQLANEQFFGPGTRLTVL.